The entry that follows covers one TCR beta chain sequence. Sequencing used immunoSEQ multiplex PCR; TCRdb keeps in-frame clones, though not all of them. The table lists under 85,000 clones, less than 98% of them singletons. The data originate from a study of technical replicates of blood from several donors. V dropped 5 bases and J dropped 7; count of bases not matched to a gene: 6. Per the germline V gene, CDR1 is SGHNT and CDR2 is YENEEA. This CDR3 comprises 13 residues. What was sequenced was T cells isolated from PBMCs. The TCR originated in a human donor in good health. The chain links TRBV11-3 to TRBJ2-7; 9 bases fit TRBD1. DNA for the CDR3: TGTGCCAGCAGCACGAGGACAGGGGTTGAGCAGTACTTC. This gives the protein CASSTRTGVEQYF.